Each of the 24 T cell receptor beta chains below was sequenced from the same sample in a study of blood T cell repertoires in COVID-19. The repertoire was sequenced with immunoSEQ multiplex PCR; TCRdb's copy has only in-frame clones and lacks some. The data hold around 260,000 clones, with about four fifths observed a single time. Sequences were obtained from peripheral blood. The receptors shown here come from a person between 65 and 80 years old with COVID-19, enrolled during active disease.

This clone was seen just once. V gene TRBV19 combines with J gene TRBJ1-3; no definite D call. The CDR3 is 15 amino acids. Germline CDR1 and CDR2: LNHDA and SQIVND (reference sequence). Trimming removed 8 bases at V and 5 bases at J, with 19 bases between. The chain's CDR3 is CASGPYTLMRNTIYF. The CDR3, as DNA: TGTGCCAGTGGGCCGTACACCTTAATGCGAAACACCATATATTTT.

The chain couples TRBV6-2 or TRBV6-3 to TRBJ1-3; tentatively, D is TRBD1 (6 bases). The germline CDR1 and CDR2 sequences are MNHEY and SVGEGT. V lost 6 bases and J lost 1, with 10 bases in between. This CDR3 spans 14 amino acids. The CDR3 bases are TGTGCCAGCAGCAGACAGGTTTCTGGAAACACCATATATTTT. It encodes CASSRQVSGNTIYF.

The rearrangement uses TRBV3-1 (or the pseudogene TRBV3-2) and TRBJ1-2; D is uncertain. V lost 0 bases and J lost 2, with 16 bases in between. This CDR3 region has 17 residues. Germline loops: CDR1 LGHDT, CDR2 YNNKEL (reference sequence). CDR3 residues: CASSQDIRSTRNYGYTF. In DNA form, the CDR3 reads TGTGCCAGCAGCCAAGATATCCGGAGTACTAGAAACTATGGCTACACCTTC.

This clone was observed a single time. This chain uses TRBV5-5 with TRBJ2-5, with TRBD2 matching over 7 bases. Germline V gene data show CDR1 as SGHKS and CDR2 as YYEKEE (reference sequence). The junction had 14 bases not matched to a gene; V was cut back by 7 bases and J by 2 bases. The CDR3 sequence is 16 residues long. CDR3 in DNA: TGTGCCAGCTCCTTGAACCCAACGGGGGGACAAGAGACCCAGTACTTC. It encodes CASSLNPTGGQETQYF.

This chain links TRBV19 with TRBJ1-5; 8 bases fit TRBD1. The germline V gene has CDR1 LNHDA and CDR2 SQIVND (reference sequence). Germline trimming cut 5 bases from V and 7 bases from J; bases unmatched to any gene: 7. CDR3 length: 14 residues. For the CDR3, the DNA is TGTGCCAGTAGTTTACAGGGGGGATACCAGCCCCAGCATTTT. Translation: CASSLQGGYQPQHF.

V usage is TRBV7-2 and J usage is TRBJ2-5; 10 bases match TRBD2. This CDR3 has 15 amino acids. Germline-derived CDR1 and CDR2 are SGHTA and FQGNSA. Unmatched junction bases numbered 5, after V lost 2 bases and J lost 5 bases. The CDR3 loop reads CASSLQRGGGETQYF. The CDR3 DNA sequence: TGTGCCAGCAGCTTACAGCGGGGGGGCGGTGAGACCCAGTACTTC.

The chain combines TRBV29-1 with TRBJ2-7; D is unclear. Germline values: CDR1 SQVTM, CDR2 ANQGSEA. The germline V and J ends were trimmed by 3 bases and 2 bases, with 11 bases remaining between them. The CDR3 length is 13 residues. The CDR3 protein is CSVDSNTTYEQYF. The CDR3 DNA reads TGCAGCGTTGATAGCAATACGACCTACGAGCAGTACTTC.

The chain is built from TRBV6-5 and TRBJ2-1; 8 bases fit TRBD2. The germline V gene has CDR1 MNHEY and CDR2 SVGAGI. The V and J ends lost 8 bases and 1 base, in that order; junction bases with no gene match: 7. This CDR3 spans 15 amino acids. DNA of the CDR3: TGTGCCAGCGCACCGGGGGGGCCGTCCTACAATGAGCAGTTCTTC. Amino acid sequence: CASAPGGPSYNEQFF.

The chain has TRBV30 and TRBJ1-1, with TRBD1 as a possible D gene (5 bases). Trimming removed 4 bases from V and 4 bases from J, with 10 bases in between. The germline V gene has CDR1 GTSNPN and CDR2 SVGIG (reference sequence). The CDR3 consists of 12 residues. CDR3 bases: TGTGCCTGGACTACAGGTCGCACTGAAGCTTTCTTT. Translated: CAWTTGRTEAFF. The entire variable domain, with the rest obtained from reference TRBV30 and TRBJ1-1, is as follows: SQTIHQWPATLVQPVGSPLSLECTVEGTSNPNLYWYRQAAGRGLQLLFYSVGIGQISSEVPQNLSASRPQDRQFILSSKKLLLSDSGFYLCAWTTGRTEAFFGQGTRLTVV.

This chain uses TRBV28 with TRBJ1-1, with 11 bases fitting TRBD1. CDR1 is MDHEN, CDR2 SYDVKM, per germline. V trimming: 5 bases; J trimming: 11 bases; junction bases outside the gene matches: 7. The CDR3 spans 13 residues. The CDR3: CASSLRTGGDAFF. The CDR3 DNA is TGTGCCAGCAGTCTCAGGACAGGGGGCGATGCTTTCTTT.

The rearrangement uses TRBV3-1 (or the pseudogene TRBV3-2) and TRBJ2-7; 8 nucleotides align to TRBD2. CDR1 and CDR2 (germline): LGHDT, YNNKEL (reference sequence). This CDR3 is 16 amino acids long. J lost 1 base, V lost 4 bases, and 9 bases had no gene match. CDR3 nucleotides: TGTGCCAGCAGCCCGCTCCGGACTAGCCTTTCCTACGAGCAGTACTTC. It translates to CASSPLRTSLSYEQYF.

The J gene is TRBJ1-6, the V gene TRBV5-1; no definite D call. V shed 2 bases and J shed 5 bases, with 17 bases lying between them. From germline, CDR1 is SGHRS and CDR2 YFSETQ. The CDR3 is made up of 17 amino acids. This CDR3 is CASSLGWLAGNNSPLHF. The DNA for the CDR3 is TGCGCCAGCAGCTTAGGTTGGCTCGCGGGCAATAATTCACCCCTCCACTTT.

The CDR3 here is CASREGVTEAFF. In nucleotides, the CDR3 is TGTGCCAGCAGAGAGGGAGTAACTGAAGCTTTCTTT. The chain employs TRBV7-2 and TRBJ1-1; D unclear. The length of the CDR3 is 12 residues. Trimming took off 6 bases at V and 5 bases at J, with 10 bases between the two ends. Germline V gene data show CDR1 as SGHTA and CDR2 as FQGNSA.

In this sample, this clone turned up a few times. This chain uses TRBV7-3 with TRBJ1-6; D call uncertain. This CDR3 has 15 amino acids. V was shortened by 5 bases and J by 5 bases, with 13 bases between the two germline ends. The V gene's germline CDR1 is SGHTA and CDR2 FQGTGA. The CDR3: CASSPSSNDNSPLHF. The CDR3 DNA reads TGTGCCAGCAGCCCATCTTCTAACGATAATTCACCCCTCCACTTT.

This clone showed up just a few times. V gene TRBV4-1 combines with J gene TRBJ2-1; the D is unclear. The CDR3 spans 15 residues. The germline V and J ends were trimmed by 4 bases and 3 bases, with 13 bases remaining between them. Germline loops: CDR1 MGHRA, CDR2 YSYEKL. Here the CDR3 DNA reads TGCGCCAGCAGCCGGTCCAGCGATGGCTACAATGAGCAGTTCTTC. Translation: CASSRSSDGYNEQFF.

The CDR3 reads CASSLDGQGAGSPLHF. The CDR3, as DNA: TGCGCCAGCAGCTTGGACGGACAGGGGGCCGGGTCACCCCTCCACTTT. This chain connects TRBV5-1 to TRBJ1-6, with 11 nucleotides matching TRBD1. The V and J ends lost 0 bases and 10 bases, in that order; junction bases with no gene match: 6. Germline values: CDR1 SGHRS, CDR2 YFSETQ. The CDR3 extends over 16 amino acids.

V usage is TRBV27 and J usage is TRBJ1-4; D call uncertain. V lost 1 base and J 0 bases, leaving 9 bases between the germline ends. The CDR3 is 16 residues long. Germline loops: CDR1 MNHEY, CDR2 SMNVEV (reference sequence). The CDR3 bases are TGTGCCAGCAGTTTATTTCCCGGGGCAACTAATGAAAAACTGTTTTTT. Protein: CASSLFPGATNEKLFF.

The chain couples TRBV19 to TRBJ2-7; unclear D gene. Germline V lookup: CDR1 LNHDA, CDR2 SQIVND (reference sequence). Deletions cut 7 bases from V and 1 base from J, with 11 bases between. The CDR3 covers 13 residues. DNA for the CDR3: TGTGCCAGTATGGCCTTCGGGTCCTACGAGCAGTACTTC. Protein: CASMAFGSYEQYF.

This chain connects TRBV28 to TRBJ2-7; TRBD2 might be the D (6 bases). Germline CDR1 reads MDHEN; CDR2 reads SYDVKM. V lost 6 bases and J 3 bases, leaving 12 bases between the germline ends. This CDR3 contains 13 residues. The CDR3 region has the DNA TGTGCCAGCAGGTCTAGCGTTAACTACGAGCAGTACTTC. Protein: CASRSSVNYEQYF.

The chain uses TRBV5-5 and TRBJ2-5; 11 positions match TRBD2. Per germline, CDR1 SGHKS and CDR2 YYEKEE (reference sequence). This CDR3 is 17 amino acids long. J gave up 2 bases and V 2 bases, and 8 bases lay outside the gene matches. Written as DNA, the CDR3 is TGTGCCAGCAGCTTTTCCGTGACTAGCGGGGTACAAGAGACCCAGTACTTC. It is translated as CASSFSVTSGVQETQYF.

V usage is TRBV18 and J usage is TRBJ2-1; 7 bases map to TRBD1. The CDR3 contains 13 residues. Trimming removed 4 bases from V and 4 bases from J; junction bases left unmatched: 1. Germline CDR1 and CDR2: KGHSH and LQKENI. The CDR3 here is CASSRQGYNEQFF. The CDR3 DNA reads TGTGCCAGCTCACGACAGGGTTACAATGAGCAGTTCTTC.

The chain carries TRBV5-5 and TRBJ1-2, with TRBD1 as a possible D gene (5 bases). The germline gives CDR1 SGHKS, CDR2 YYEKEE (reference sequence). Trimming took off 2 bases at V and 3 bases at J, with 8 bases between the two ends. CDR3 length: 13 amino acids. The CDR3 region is CASSLGAYYGYTF. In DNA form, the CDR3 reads TGTGCCAGCAGCTTAGGGGCGTACTATGGCTACACCTTC.

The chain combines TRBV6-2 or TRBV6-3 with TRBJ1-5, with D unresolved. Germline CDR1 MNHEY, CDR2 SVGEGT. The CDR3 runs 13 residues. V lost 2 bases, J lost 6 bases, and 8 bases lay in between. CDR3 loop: CASSYAESQPQHF. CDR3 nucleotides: TGTGCCAGCAGTTACGCTGAGAGTCAGCCCCAGCATTTT.

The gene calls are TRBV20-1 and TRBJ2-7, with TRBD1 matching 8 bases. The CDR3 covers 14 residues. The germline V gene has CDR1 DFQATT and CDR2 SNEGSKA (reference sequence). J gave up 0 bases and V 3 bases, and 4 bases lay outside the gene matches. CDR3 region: CSASWQGASYEQYF. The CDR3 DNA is TGCAGTGCTAGTTGGCAGGGGGCCTCCTACGAGCAGTACTTC.